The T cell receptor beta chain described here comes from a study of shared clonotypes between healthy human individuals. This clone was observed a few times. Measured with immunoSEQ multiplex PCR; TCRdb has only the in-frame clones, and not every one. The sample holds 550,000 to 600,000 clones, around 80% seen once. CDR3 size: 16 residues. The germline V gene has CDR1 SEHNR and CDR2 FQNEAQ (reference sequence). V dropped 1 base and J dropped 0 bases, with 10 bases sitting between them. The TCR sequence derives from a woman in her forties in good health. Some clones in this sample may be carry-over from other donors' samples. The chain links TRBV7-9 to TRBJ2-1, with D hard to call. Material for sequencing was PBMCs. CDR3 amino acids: CASSLGPGLSYNEQFF. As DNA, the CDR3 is TGTGCCAGCAGCTTAGGGCCCGGGCTCTCCTACAATGAGCAGTTCTTC.